This T cell receptor beta chain emerged from a study of post-analysis software for immune sequencing data. Study details: Multiple sclerosis in the patients followed relapsing-remitting, secondary progressive and progressive-relapsing courses.

This clonotype turned up a few times. Its antigen is undetermined. V lost 7 bases, J lost 6 bases, and 8 bases stayed unmatched. Looked up from germline, CDR1 is SQVTM and CDR2 is ANQGSEA. This CDR3 comprises 12 residues. Incorporated into the TCR beta cDNA libraries were unique molecular identifiers, which served to reduce PCR and sequencing biases. A population of 1 to 10 million T cells gave rise to 450,000 to 500,000 cDNA molecules. MiXCR, run by TCRdb on the PCR reads, gives a single entry per CDR3 protein. The table includes about 820,000 distinct CDR3 sequences, about 53% detected once. General study results and limits: Normalized Chao1 diversity in multiple sclerosis patients fell significantly below that of controls. Strong co-clustering by F measure was evident for samples that had been prepared in the same batch. Patients had higher frequencies than controls of about 5 TRBV segments, including TRBV5-6, TRBV5-1 and TRBV20-1.

Sequenced sample: blood. The chain recombines TRBV29-1 with TRBJ1-2; 7 positions agree with TRBD1. This receptor was identified in a girl aged 10 to 17 with multiple sclerosis. The CDR3 region has the DNA TGCAGCGGGGGACAGTCTTACCATGGCTACACCTTC. Translated, it gives CSGGQSYHGYTF.